This T cell receptor beta chain was identified in a study of CD8+ T cells in alopecia areata (dated by TCRdb to 2016 to 2018). About the full investigation: The treated patients took part in an open-label pilot trial in which moderate-to-severe alopecia areata was treated with oral tofacitinib at 5 to 10 mg twice daily. Tofacitinib was given for 6 to 18 months, followed by 6 months of follow-up off drug to assess delayed response and recurrence. For the treated patients, the SALT score, which quantifies what percentage of scalp surface area is affected, served as the measure of disease severity. To study T cell clonal expansion in alopecia areata, the researchers applied high-throughput TCRbeta sequencing to both the C3H/HeJ mouse model and human patients. On the human side, TCRbeta sequencing was run on scalp tissue and on sorted CD4+ and CD8+ peripheral blood T cells from healthy controls and from alopecia areata patients with either patchy or totalis/universalis disease. Tofacitinib-treated patients had biopsies at baseline and at 4 and 24 weeks of treatment, with a later scalp biopsy in several patients. Scalp clonality was compared among normal scalp (n=4), patchy alopecia areata scalp (n=8), and alopecia totalis/universalis scalp (n=8). RNA came from the PAXgene miRNA kit for fixed scalp, the miRNeasy kit for PBMCs, and the RNeasy kit for mouse skin. immunoSEQ multiplex PCR using 35 Vbeta forward primers and 13 Jbeta reverse primers was used to amplify TCRbeta CDR3 regions. The paper as a whole reports these results and caveats: Scalp TCR repertoire analysis is complicated because resident alphabeta T cells in normal human skin are also sequenced, whereas mouse skin is dominated by gammadelta T cells. Many expanded lesional clones were found to persist in scalp and blood during tofacitinib treatment, and relapse after treatment cessation may be partly explained by this persistence. Tofacitinib significantly lowered scalp clonality and the number of expanded CD8+ clones among the top 100 scalp clones. Compared with mice, TCR sequences shared between patients were less clear, possibly partly because of HLA diversity across the patient population. Compared with normal scalp, lesional scalp, particularly in alopecia totalis/universalis, had higher clonality and more expanded CD8+ clones, which suggests antigenic drive. The treated cohort was small, with a single nonresponder, so links between baseline CD8+ expansion and response need larger studies.

Library preparation used the immunoSEQ multiplex PCR assay. RNA was extracted from all samples and reverse transcribed into cDNA, which served as template for TCR sequencing. First-strand cDNA was synthesized with SuperScript III using a 2:1 mix of oligo-dT and random hexamers. A synthetic immune receptor repertoire was used to assess amplification bias, and residual bias was removed computationally. The authors' pipeline ran thus. Raw reads were preprocessed to remove errors, and CDR3 was defined by IMGT conventions from the conserved cysteine to phenylalanine. Clonality was computed as 1 minus the Shannon entropy, with the entropy normalized by log2 of the number of productive unique TCRs. CD4 or CD8 identity of scalp clones was inferred by cross-referencing scalp TCRbeta sequences with sorted blood CD4 and CD8 repertoires. In TCRdb, the immuneACCESS table is reduced to in-frame sequences with V and J assigned. These tables do not hold every clone; where another copy was compared, an unresolved V gene accounts for under half, and the others remain unexplained. V and J calls and clone size are as listed in that table; D and trimming were resolved from the DNA. For this sample the table gives 95,000 to 100,000 clones, of which 50% to 75% were detected only once. The top ten clonotypes cover about a sixth of the sample.

What the time point label conveys for this sample: about four weeks on oral tofacitinib. In the paper's terms, the treatment or condition label means: oral pan-JAK inhibitor, 5-10 mg twice daily. Lesional scalp punch biopsies and peripheral blood were collected from alopecia areata patients. PBMCs were isolated by density centrifugation and stained for CD3, CD4 and CD8, and CD4+ and CD8+ T cells were sorted on a FACSAria. On this clone: The antigen this receptor binds is unknown. No qualities accompany the bases; no much larger clone lies one base away.

Reading from cysteine to phenylalanine, the CDR3 counts 13 amino acids. Left in the record is the CDR3 DNA by itself, 39 bases read in frame from the first base. V loses 4 bases of germline sequence and J loses 5 bases, and the interval between the two ends is 11 bases. Looking up the germline V gene yields CDR1 SGHAT and CDR2 FQNNGV. Here the chain combines TRBV11-2 and TRBJ2-5; the D region may be TRBD1 or TRBD2, each matching 5 bases equally. Sequenced material: CD8+ T cells sorted from blood, taken at week 4, from a patient treated with tofacitinib. The TCR comes from a human donor with alopecia areata. The CDR3 sequence is CASSSPGRETQYF. The DNA sequence is given as TGTGCCAGCAGCTCCCCGGGACGGGAGACCCAGTACTTC.